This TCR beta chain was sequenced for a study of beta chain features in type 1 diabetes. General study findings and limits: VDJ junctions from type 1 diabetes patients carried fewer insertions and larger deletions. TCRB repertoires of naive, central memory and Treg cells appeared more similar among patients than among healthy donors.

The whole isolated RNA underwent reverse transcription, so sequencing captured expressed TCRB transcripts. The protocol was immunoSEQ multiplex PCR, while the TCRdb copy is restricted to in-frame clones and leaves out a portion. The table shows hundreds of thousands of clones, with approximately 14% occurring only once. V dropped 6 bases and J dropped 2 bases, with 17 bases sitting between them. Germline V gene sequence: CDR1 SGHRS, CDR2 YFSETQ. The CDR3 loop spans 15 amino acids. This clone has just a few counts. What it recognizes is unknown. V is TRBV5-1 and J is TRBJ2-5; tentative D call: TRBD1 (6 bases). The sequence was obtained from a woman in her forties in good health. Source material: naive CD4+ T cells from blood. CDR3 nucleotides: TGCGCCAGCACTTGGGCCGACAGGATACAAGAGACCCAGTACTTC. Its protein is CASTWADRIQETQYF.